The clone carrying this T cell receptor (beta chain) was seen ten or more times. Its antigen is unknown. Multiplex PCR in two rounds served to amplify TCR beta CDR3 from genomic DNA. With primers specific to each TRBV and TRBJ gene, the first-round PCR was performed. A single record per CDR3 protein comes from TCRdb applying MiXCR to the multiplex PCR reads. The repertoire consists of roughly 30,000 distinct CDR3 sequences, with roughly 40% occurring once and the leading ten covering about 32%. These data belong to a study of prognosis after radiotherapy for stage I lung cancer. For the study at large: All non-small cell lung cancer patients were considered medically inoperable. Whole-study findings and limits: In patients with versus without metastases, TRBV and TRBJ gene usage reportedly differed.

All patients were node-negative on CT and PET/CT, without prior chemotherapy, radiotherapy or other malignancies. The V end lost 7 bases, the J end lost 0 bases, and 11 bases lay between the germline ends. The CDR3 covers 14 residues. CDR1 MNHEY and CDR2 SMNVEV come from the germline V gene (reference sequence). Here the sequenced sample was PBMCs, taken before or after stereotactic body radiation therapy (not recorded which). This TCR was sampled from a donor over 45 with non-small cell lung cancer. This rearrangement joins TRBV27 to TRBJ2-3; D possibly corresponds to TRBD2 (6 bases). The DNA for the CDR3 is TGTGCCAGCACCTCGGGACTTAGCACAGATACGCAGTATTTT. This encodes CASTSGLSTDTQYF.